These T cell receptor beta chains were read from a single sample in a study of CD8+ T cells in alopecia areata. Sequenced by immunoSEQ multiplex PCR; TCRdb stores in-frame clones only, minus some. The table lists about 130,000 clones, around 60% of them singletons, with less than 5.5% in the top ten. The sequencing here drew on CD4+ T cells sorted from blood, taken at week 0. These receptors were collected from a human donor with alopecia areata. CDR3s include the opening cysteine and the closing phenylalanine or tryptophan. D genes are given only for firm matches. Size is omitted from some rows. Given values are once, few, many or a class for expanded clones.

clone_size | d_call | j_call | v_call | cdr3_length | cdr3_nt | cdr3_aa
NA | TRBD1 | TRBJ1-2 | TRBV7-2 | 13 | TGTGCCAGCAGCTTGCGACAGGGCGATGGCTACACCTTC | CASSLRQGDGYTF
NA | TRBD2 | TRBJ2-4 | TRBV4-3 | 18 | TGCGCCAGCAGCCGCGGGACTAGCGGGATGCTAGCCAAAAACATTCAGTACTTC | CASSRGTSGMLAKNIQYF
NA | TRBD1 | TRBJ1-2 | TRBV28 | 15 | TGTGCCAGCAGTTCCGGGACAGGCCCCCTCTATGGCTACACCTTC | CASSSGTGPLYGYTF
NA | TRBD1 | TRBJ2-5 | TRBV5-6 | 13 | TGTGCCAGCAGCTTTCAGGGGGACGAGACCCAGTACTTC | CASSFQGDETQYF
NA | NA | TRBJ2-1 | TRBV7-9 | 13 | TGTGCCAGCAGCCAACCCCATAGCAATGAGCAGTTCTTC | CASSQPHSNEQFF
NA | TRBD2 | TRBJ2-3 | TRBV2 | 18 | TGTGCCAGCAGTTTCCGGACTAGCGGGGGGCGACGAGAAAATACGCAGTATTTT | CASSFRTSGGRRENTQYF
NA | NA | TRBJ1-2 | TRBV5-1 | 12 | TGCGCCAGCAGCTTCGGGGATTATGGCTACACCTTC | CASSFGDYGYTF
NA | NA | TRBJ2-1 | TRBV29-1 | 14 | TGCAGCGTAGCTGACAGCTTACTTTTCAATGAGCAGTTCTTC | CSVADSLLFNEQFF
NA | TRBD2 | TRBJ2-3 | TRBV25-1 | 17 | TGTGCCAGCAGTAAGACTAGCGGGAGGGCCGGCACAGATACGCAGTATTTT | CASSKTSGRAGTDTQYF
NA | NA | TRBJ1-6 | TRBV2 | 13 | TGTGCCAGCCTTCGGGGGTTCAATTCACCCCTCCACTTT | CASLRGFNSPLHF
NA | TRBD2 | TRBJ2-1 | TRBV7-9 | 17 | TGTGCCAGCAGCTCAAGGACTAGCGGGAGGGCCTTTGGTGAGCAGTTCTTC | CASSSRTSGRAFGEQFF
NA | NA | TRBJ2-2 | TRBV25-1 | 14 | TGTGCCAGCAGTGAGGTAGACCGCACCGGGGAGCTGTTTTTT | CASSEVDRTGELFF
NA | TRBD1 | TRBJ2-7 | TRBV18 | 15 | TGTGCCAGCTCACCGGCGACAGGGGAGTACTACGAGCAGTACTTC | CASSPATGEYYEQYF
few | NA | TRBJ1-6 | TRBV7-9 | 12 | TGTGCCAGCACCAGGGAAGAGTCACCCCTCCACTTT | CASTREESPLHF
NA | TRBD2 | TRBJ2-7 | TRBV28 | 14 | TGTGCCAGCAGGACCTCAGGGAGGGATCGCGAGCAGTACTTC | CASRTSGRDREQYF
NA | NA | TRBJ2-7 | TRBV5-4 | 15 | TGTGCCAGCAGCTTATCAGGAGGTAGCTCCTACGAGCAGTACTTC | CASSLSGGSSYEQYF
NA | NA | TRBJ2-6 | TRBV2 | 16 | TGTGCCAGCAGTTCAAAACAGGGCCCTGGGGCCAACGTCCTGACTTTC | CASSSKQGPGANVLTF
once | NA | TRBJ2-7 | TRBV7-8 | 12 | TGTGCCAGCAGCTTTCGTTTGGCCGAGCAGTACTTC | CASSFRLAEQYF
NA | NA | TRBJ2-7 | TRBV28 | 16 | TGTGCCAGCAGTGGGTGGGGAGCGCAACTTTCCTACGAGCAGTACTTC | CASSGWGAQLSYEQYF
NA | TRBD1 | TRBJ1-1 | TRBV7-9 | 13 | TGTGCCAGCACCACCGGGACAGGGAGTGAAGCTTTCTTT | CASTTGTGSEAFF
NA | TRBD2 | TRBJ2-5 | TRBV5-1 | 15 | TGCGCCAGCAGCTTACCCGGGACTACACAAGAGACCCAGTACTTC | CASSLPGTTQETQYF
few | TRBD2 | TRBJ2-3 | TRBV7-2 | 16 | TGTGCCAGCAGCTTGATGGCGCTAGCGGGGACAGATACGCAGTATTTT | CASSLMALAGTDTQYF
NA | NA | TRBJ2-2 | TRBV29-1 | 13 | TGCAGCGCGGGCACCTCGAACACCGGGGAGCTGTTTTTT | CSAGTSNTGELFF
NA | NA | TRBJ1-2 | TRBV11-2 | 14 | TGTGCCAGCAGCCTACTGAGGGGCGCCTCCGGCTACACCTTC | CASSLLRGASGYTF
NA | NA | TRBJ1-1 | TRBV30 | 13 | TGTGCCTGGAGTGGCGGGATACACACTGAAGCTTTCTTT | CAWSGGIHTEAFF
few | NA | TRBJ2-7 | TRBV7-2 | 13 | TGTGCCAGCAGCTACGGCCGTACCTACGAGCAGTACTTC | CASSYGRTYEQYF
NA | TRBD2 | TRBJ2-5 | TRBV2 | 16 | TGTGCCAGCAGTGAAGCGCTTGCGGGGGGCCAAGAGACCCAGTACTTC | CASSEALAGGQETQYF
few | NA | TRBJ1-4 | TRBV2 | 14 | TGTGCCAGCAGTGAGGAGAGGGAAGATGAAAAACTGTTTTTT | CASSEEREDEKLFF
few | TRBD1 | TRBJ1-2 | TRBV5-1 | 13 | TGCGCCAGCAGCGTGGACAGGATCTATGGCTACACCTTC | CASSVDRIYGYTF
once | TRBD1 | TRBJ1-2 | TRBV7-2 | 14 | TGTGCCAGCAGCCTAGGGACAGTTAACTATGGCTACACCTTC | CASSLGTVNYGYTF
NA | NA | TRBJ1-6 | TRBV5-6 | 14 | TGTGCCAGCAGCATCAGGACAGAGAATTCACCCCTCCACTTT | CASSIRTENSPLHF
few | TRBD1 | TRBJ1-1 | TRBV29-1 | 13 | TGCAGCGTATACAGGGGCCGGGGCACTGAAGCTTTCTTT | CSVYRGRGTEAFF
NA | NA | TRBJ2-3 | TRBV30 | 15 | TGTGCCTGGGATCCGGGAAGGTCGTCGCTTGGTACGCAGTATTTT | CAWDPGRSSLGTQYF
NA | NA | TRBJ1-2 | TRBV2 | 14 | TGTGCCAGCAGTGAAGCAGCGGGAAGACGTGGCTACACCTTC | CASSEAAGRRGYTF
NA | TRBD1 | TRBJ2-1 | TRBV6-6 | 16 | TGTGCCAGCAGAAAAGGGACAGGGGGCTTGATCGATGAGCAGTTCTTC | CASRKGTGGLIDEQFF
NA | NA | TRBJ2-5 | TRBV7-9 | 14 | TGTGCCAGCAGCTCAAATGTCGAAGCGGAGACCCAGTACTTC | CASSSNVEAETQYF
NA | NA | TRBJ2-5 | TRBV7-2 | 13 | TGTGCCAGCTCCAGGGCCCTCGGCCAGACCCAGTACTTC | CASSRALGQTQYF
NA | TRBD2 | TRBJ2-7 | TRBV30 | 16 | TGTGCCTGGAGTGCACCCCGGACTAGAGCTGCCTACGAGCAGTACTTC | CAWSAPRTRAAYEQYF
NA | NA | TRBJ1-1 | TRBV30 | 12 | TGTGCCTGGAACCGGGACTTCGGTGAAGCTTTCTTT | CAWNRDFGEAFF
NA | TRBD2 | TRBJ2-5 | TRBV27 | 16 | TGTGCCAGCAGTCCCGAAGCGGGGGGGCCCCAAGAGACCCAGTACTTC | CASSPEAGGPQETQYF
NA | TRBD1 | TRBJ1-1 | TRBV25-1 | 13 | TGTGCCAGCAAGGACAGGTTGAACACTGAAGCTTTCTTT | CASKDRLNTEAFF